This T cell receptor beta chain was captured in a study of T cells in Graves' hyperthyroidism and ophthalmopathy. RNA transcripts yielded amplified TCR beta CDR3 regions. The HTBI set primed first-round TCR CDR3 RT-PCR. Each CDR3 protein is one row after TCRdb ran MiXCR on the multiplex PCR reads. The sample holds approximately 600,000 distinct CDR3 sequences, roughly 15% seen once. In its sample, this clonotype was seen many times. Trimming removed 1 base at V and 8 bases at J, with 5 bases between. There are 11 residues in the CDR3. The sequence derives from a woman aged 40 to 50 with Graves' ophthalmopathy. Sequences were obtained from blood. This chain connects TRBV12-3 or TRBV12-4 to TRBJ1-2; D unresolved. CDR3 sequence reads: CASSLEGGYTF. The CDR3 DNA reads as TGTGCCAGCAGTTTAGAGGGCGGCTACACCTTC.